This TCR beta chain was identified in a study of OX40 agonist ivuxolimab in advanced cancers. This CDR3 comprises 13 residues. V lost 3 bases and J lost 1, with 6 bases in between. Per the germline V gene, CDR1 is SGHAT and CDR2 is FQNNGV. Using immunoSEQ multiplex PCR, the repertoire was profiled, and TCRdb retains in-frame clones only, with some absent. Of 40,000 or so clones detected, around 89% appear once; the ten largest clones hold 0.45% to 0.7%. The specimen comprised CD4+ or CD8+ T cells sorted from blood, sampled in a trial of the OX40 agonist ivuxolimab. This TCR was sampled from an adult with an advanced solid tumor such as melanoma, head and neck, liver or kidney cancer. This chain uses TRBV11-2 with TRBJ1-1, with D unresolved. The CDR3 bases are TGTGCCAGCAGCTTCCAGGAGAACACTGAAGCTTTCTTT. Protein product: CASSFQENTEAFF. Together with reference TRBV11-2 and TRBJ1-1, the CDR3 gives the full variable domain: EAGVAQSPRYKIIEKRQSVAFWCNPISGHATLYWYQQILGQGPKLLIQFQNNGVVDDSQLPKDRFSAERLKGVDSTLKIQPAKLEDSAVYLCASSFQENTEAFFGQGTRLTVV.